This T cell receptor (beta chain) was captured in a study of cytomegalovirus exposure and HLA in healthy donors. At the level of the study: Early released data had tens of millions of unique TCRs, all coming from HLA-typed donors. Within the Caucasian-associated ancestry cluster were 81% of the roughly 360 genotyped donors.

Study-wide findings and caveats: A link between a missense DCLRE1C variant and TCR beta V- and J-gene trimming emerged from a later analysis. Reports indicated that the classifier achieved high specificity and sensitivity in diagnosing cytomegalovirus status.

The CDR3 length is 14 residues. J was trimmed by 2 bases and V by 2 bases; bases with no gene match: 0. Germline V gene sequence: CDR1 MDHEN, CDR2 SYDVKM. The PCR contained 60 Vbeta and 13 Jbeta primers. This table comes from immunoSEQ multiplex PCR, and its TCRdb copy is limited to in-frame clones, with some not included. The data contain under 200,000 clones, around 80% of them singletons. On this clone: Its matching antigen is unknown.

The TCR sequence derives from a male donor in good health and CMV-seropositive. The sample was PBMCs. The chain is built from TRBV28 and TRBJ2-7; 10 bases line up with TRBD2. This CDR3 is CASSLTSGAYEQYF. The CDR3, as DNA: TGTGCCAGCAGTTTAACTAGCGGGGCCTACGAGCAGTACTTC.